The 13 T cell receptor beta chains listed next were all sequenced from one sample in a study of blood T cell repertoires in COVID-19. Sequenced by immunoSEQ multiplex PCR; TCRdb stores in-frame clones only, minus some. The table includes about 400,000 clones, 70% to 90% detected once. The sample was PBMCs or T cells enriched from blood (not recorded which). These receptors all stem from a woman under 30 with acute COVID-19.

The J gene is TRBJ1-5, the V gene TRBV5-1; 9 bases line up with TRBD1. The CDR3 is made up of 16 amino acids. With 4 bases clipped from V and 4 bases from J, the junction kept 9 bases outside the gene matches. Germline assignment: CDR1 SGHRS and CDR2 YFSETQ. The CDR3 loop is CASSPGQGPINQPQHF. The DNA of the CDR3 is TGCGCCAGCAGCCCTGGACAGGGGCCGATAAATCAGCCCCAGCATTTT.

The chain combines TRBV3-1 (or the pseudogene TRBV3-2) with TRBJ1-4, with 7 bases fitting TRBD1. This CDR3 is 15 amino acids long. Germline CDR1 and CDR2: LGHDT and YNNKEL (reference sequence). V shed 2 bases, J shed 3 bases, and the junction held 3 bases outside the gene matches. CDR3 DNA: TGTGCCAGCAGCCAAACGGACAGGTCTAATGAAAAACTGTTTTTT. This codes for CASSQTDRSNEKLFF.

Comments on this clone: Other DNA sequences in this sample translate to the same CDR3. The chain joins TRBV5-1 to TRBJ2-7; TRBD1 matches at 9 bases. The germline V gene encodes CDR1 SGHRS and CDR2 YFSETQ. Unmatched junction bases numbered 4, after V lost 5 bases and J lost 1 base. This CDR3 has 14 amino acids. CDR3 residues: CASSLGQGSYEQYF. For the CDR3, the DNA is TGCGCCAGCAGTCTAGGACAGGGGTCCTACGAGCAGTACTTC.

The chain has TRBV29-1 and TRBJ2-2, with 7 bases that match TRBD2. This CDR3 is 13 amino acids long. Germline V gene sequence: CDR1 SQVTM, CDR2 ANQGSEA. V trimming: 3 bases; J trimming: 5 bases; junction bases outside the gene matches: 3. The CDR3 reads CSVDREGTGELFF. The CDR3 DNA sequence: TGCAGCGTTGACAGGGAGGGAACCGGGGAGCTGTTTTTT.

This rearrangement joins TRBV4-3 to TRBJ2-7; TRBD2 aligns across 7 bases. The CDR3 length is 16 residues. The germline gives CDR1 LGHNA, CDR2 YSLEER. The V segment lost 2 bases and the J segment 2 bases; nucleotides outside the gene matches: 9. The CDR3 spells CASSQSSGRKAYEQYF. In DNA form, the CDR3 reads TGCGCCAGCAGCCAATCATCCGGGAGGAAAGCCTACGAGCAGTACTTC.

This rearrangement joins TRBV15 to TRBJ1-5; possible D gene TRBD1, 6 bases. Between the trimmed V and J ends, which lost 1 base and 3 bases, there was a span of 7 bases. Looked up from germline, CDR1 is LNHNV and CDR2 is YYDKDF (reference sequence). The CDR3 covers 14 residues. The CDR3 region is CATSRAGVNQPQHF. Written as DNA, the CDR3 is TGTGCCACCAGCAGAGCAGGGGTCAATCAGCCCCAGCATTTT. The full variable domain, completed using reference TRBV15 and TRBJ1-5, is DAMVIQNPRYQVTQFGKPVTLSCSQTLNHNVMYWYQQKSSQAPKLLFHYYDKDFNNEADTPDNFQSRRPNTSFCFLDIRSPGLGDTAMYLCATSRAGVNQPQHFGDGTRLSIL.

This rearrangement joins TRBV27 to TRBJ1-6; D remains ambiguous. V lost 3 bases to trimming and J lost 7 bases, with 10 bases between them. This CDR3 contains 14 residues. Germline V gives CDR1 MNHEY, CDR2 SMNVEV (reference sequence). In DNA, the CDR3 is TGTGCCAGCAGTTTGCGGCAGTCGAATTCACCCCTCCACTTT. As protein: CASSLRQSNSPLHF.

The sample holds one count of this clone. The rearrangement joins TRBV28 to TRBJ1-3; D may be TRBD1 (6 bases). V lost 6 bases, J lost 1 base, and 16 bases lay in between. The CDR3 loop spans 16 amino acids. Germline-derived CDR1 and CDR2 are MDHEN and SYDVKM. The CDR3 nucleotides are TGTGCCAGCAGGACAGCCGGGACAACGTCTGGAAACACCATATATTTT. Translating gives CASRTAGTTSGNTIYF.

The gene calls are TRBV19 and TRBJ2-7; D may be TRBD2 (6 bases). V was cut by 4 bases and J by 6 bases, with 25 bases left in between. The CDR3 length is 17 residues. CDR1 and CDR2 from the germline V gene are LNHDA and SQIVND (reference sequence). The CDR3 protein is CASSKTPPGLERAEQYF. In DNA form, the CDR3 reads TGTGCCAGTAGTAAGACTCCCCCTGGTTTGGAGCGGGCCGAGCAGTACTTC.

The genes are TRBV9 and TRBJ1-3; D possibly corresponds to TRBD1 (5 bases). Germline-derived CDR1 and CDR2 are SGDLS and YYNGEE. With 3 bases removed from V and 3 bases from J, the gap between germline ends came to 16 bases. CDR3 length equals 16 residues. The DNA for the CDR3 is TGTGCCAGCAGCGCCAATACAGGTTGGAGTGGAAACACCATATATTTT. It translates to CASSANTGWSGNTIYF. Full variable domain (remainder filled in from reference TRBV9 and TRBJ1-3): DSGVTQTPKHLITATGQRVTLRCSPRSGDLSVYWYQQSLDQGLQFLIQYYNGEERAKGNILERFSAQQFPDLHSELNLSSLELGDSALYFCASSANTGWSGNTIYFGEGSWLTVV.

The rearrangement uses TRBV7-2 and TRBJ2-5, with 9 bases matching TRBD2. CDR3 size: 17 residues. V shed 2 bases, J shed 0 bases, and the junction held 7 bases outside the gene matches. CDR1 SGHTA and CDR2 FQGNSA come from the germline V gene. The CDR3 spells CASSLKREARYQETQYF. For the CDR3, the DNA is TGTGCCAGCAGCTTAAAGCGGGAGGCTAGGTACCAAGAGACCCAGTACTTC.

V and J are TRBV5-6 and TRBJ1-4; D uncertain. The CDR3 spans 16 residues. Germline assignment: CDR1 SGHDT and CDR2 YYEEEE. V was clipped by 2 bases and J by 8 bases, with 19 bases between them. The CDR3, as DNA: TGTGCCAGCAGCTTAGGAGGCACCCGGATGGGAGAAAAACTGTTTTTT. Translation: CASSLGGTRMGEKLFF. Using reference TRBV5-6 and TRBJ1-4 for the parts outside the CDR3, the full variable domain is DAGVTQSPTHLIKTRGQQVTLRCSPKSGHDTVSWYQQALGQGPQFIFQYYEEEERQRGNFPDRFSGHQFPNYSSELNVNALLLGDSALYLCASSLGGTRMGEKLFFGSGTQLSVL.

V is TRBV19 and J is TRBJ1-4; D ambiguous. Trimming took off 1 base at V and 7 bases at J, with 13 bases between the two ends. The CDR3 sequence is 15 residues long. From germline, CDR1 is LNHDA and CDR2 SQIVND (reference sequence). CDR3 region: CASSIGGGRFEKLFF. The DNA of the CDR3 is TGTGCCAGTAGTATAGGAGGAGGACGGTTTGAAAAACTGTTTTTT.